The 2 T cell receptor beta chains in this list originate from one sample, sequenced in a study of T-cell memory formation after mild COVID-19. TCRdb itself ran the 5' RACE reads through MiXCR, one entry per CDR3 protein. The table records about 260,000 distinct CDR3 sequences, under 20% of them present only once. Sequenced sample: PBMCs or a T cell subset sorted from them (not recorded which). These receptor sequences come from a young man who had mild COVID-19 (a few samples of this study predate the infection). Cell type and time point are not known.

The table lists this clonotype with a few counts. This chain links TRBV30 with TRBJ2-6, with 13 bases lining up with TRBD2. The germline gives CDR1 GTSNPN, CDR2 SVGIG (reference sequence). The ends lost 7 bases at V and 2 bases at J; junction bases unmatched: 2. The CDR3 has 15 residues. The CDR3 sequence is CALGTSGAGANVLTF. In DNA form, the CDR3 reads TGTGCCTTGGGGACTAGCGGGGCTGGGGCCAACGTCCTGACTTTC.

This sequence joins TRBV7-9 and TRBJ1-5, with TRBD1 as a possible D gene (6 bases). V was trimmed by 5 bases and J by 5 bases, leaving 13 bases between them. The length of the CDR3 is 14 residues. Germline CDR1 SEHNR, CDR2 FQNEAQ (reference sequence). The CDR3 here is CASSPLGADQPQHF. In nucleotides, the CDR3 is TGTGCCAGCAGCCCCCTGGGGGCCGATCAGCCCCAGCATTTT.